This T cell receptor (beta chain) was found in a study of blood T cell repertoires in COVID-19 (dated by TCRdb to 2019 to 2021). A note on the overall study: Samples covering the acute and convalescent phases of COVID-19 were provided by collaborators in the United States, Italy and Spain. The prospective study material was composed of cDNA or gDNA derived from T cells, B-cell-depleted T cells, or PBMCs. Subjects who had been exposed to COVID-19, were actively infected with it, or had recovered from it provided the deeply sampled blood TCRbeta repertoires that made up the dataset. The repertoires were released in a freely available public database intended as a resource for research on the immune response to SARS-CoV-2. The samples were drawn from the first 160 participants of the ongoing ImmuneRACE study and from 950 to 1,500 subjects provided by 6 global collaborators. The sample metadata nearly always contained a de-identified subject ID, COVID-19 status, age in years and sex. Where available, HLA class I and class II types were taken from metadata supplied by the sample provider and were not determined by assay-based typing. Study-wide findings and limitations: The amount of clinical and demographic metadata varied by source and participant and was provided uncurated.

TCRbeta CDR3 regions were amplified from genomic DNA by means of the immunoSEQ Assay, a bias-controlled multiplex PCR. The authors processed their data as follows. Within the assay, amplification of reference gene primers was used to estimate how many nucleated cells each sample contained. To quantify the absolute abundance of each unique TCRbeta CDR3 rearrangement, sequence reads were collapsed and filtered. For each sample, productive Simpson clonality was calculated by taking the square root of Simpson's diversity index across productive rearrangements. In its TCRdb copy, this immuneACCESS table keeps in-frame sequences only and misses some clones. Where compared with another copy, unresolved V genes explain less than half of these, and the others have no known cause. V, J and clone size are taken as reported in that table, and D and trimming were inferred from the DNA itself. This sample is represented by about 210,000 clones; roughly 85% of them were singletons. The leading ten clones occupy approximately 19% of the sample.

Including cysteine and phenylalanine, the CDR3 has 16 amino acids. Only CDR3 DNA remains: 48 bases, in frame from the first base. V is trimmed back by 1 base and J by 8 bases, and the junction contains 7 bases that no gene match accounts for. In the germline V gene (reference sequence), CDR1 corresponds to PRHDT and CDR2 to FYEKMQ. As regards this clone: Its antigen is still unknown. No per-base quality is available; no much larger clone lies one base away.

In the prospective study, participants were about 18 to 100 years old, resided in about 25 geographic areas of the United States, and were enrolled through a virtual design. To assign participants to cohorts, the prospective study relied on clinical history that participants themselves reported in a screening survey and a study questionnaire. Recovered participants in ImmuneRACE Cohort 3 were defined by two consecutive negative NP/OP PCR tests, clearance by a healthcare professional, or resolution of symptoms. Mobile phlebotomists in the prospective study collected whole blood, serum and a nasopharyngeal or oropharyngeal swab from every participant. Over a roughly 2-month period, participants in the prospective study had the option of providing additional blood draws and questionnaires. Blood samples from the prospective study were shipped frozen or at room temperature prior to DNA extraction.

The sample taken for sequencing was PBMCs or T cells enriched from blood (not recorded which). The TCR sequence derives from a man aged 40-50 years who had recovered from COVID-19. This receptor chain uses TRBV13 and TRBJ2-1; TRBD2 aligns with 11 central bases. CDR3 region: CASSLAGTSGPHEQFF. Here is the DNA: TGTGCCAGCAGCTTAGCCGGGACTAGCGGCCCCCATGAGCAGTTCTTC.